The 26 T cell receptor beta chains presented below share a single source sample, sequenced in a study of T cell changes during pregnancy in multiple sclerosis. Generated by immunoSEQ multiplex PCR, the TCRdb table keeps only in-frame clones and is missing some. The data hold fewer than 85,000 clones, with roughly 91% observed a single time. The sample was peripheral blood, taken after pregnancy. Receptors were obtained from a female donor in good health, enrolled as a control in a pregnancy study.

The chain joins TRBV28 to TRBJ2-1, with 11 positions matching TRBD2. The CDR3 covers 14 residues. V lost 3 bases to trimming and J lost 8 bases; unmatched junction nucleotides: 3. Germline V lookup: CDR1 MDHEN, CDR2 SYDVKM. CDR3 DNA sequence: TGTGCCAGCAGTTTGAGACTAGCGGGACATGAGCAGTTCTTC. Translated, it gives CASSLRLAGHEQFF.

This chain connects TRBV7-2 to TRBJ2-5, with TRBD1 identical over 10 bases. CDR1 SGHTA and CDR2 FQGNSA come from the germline V gene. V gave up 4 bases and J gave up 5 bases; unmatched junction bases: 4. The length of the CDR3 is 14 residues. For the CDR3, the DNA is TGTGCCAGCAGCTCAGACAGGGGGCGGGAGACCCAGTACTTC. It encodes CASSSDRGRETQYF.

This chain uses TRBV9 with TRBJ1-5; no clear D gene. There are 13 residues in the CDR3. The V end lost 2 bases, the J end lost 6 bases, and 9 bases lay between the germline ends. Looked up from germline, CDR1 is SGDLS and CDR2 is YYNGEE. In DNA form, the CDR3 reads TGTGCCAGCAGCGTGGAGGAAGGTCAGCCCCAGCATTTT. Protein sequence: CASSVEEGQPQHF.

The chain joins TRBV7-9 to TRBJ2-1; the match to TRBD2 covers 7 bases. Germline CDR1 reads SEHNR; CDR2 reads FQNEAQ (reference sequence). The CDR3 extends over 17 amino acids. V shed 5 bases and J 1 base; nucleotides not matched to a gene: 11. This CDR3 reads CASSPAWAGASYNEQFF. DNA for the CDR3: TGTGCCAGCAGCCCCGCCTGGGCGGGAGCATCCTACAATGAGCAGTTCTTC.

The chain carries TRBV25-1 and TRBJ2-7; 8 bases agree with TRBD1. V dropped 2 bases and J dropped 0; count of bases not matched to a gene: 0. The CDR3 spans 14 residues. Germline V lookup: CDR1 MGHDK, CDR2 SYGVNS. CDR3 protein: CASSEQGASYEQYF. The CDR3 bases are TGTGCCAGCAGTGAACAGGGGGCCTCCTACGAGCAGTACTTC.

The CDR3 bases are TGTGCCAGCAGTTTAGGTCCCGGCGGTGGCAATCAGCCCCAGCATTTT. The encoded protein is CASSLGPGGGNQPQHF. The V gene is TRBV27, the J gene TRBJ1-5; D is unclear. This CDR3 contains 16 residues. V was cut by 2 bases and J by 2 bases, with 13 bases left in between. Germline V gene sequence: CDR1 MNHEY, CDR2 SMNVEV (reference sequence).

This chain connects TRBV27 to TRBJ1-5; the D gene is possibly TRBD1 (6 bases). V lost 4 bases and J lost 7, with 14 bases in between. This CDR3 contains 14 residues. Germline CDR1 MNHEY, CDR2 SMNVEV (reference sequence). The CDR3 DNA reads TGTGCCAGCAGTTGGCTTGCAGGGGTACAGCCCCAGCATTTT. Amino acid sequence: CASSWLAGVQPQHF.

This clone was recorded a few times. The chain combines TRBV6-6 with TRBJ1-1; the D is unclear. The CDR3 has 16 amino acids. V was shortened by 7 bases and J by 0 bases, with 18 bases between the two germline ends. The germline V gene has CDR1 MNHNY and CDR2 SVGAGI (reference sequence). The CDR3 sequence is CASTLLSVPVNTEAFF. The CDR3 DNA follows: TGTGCCAGCACCCTACTTTCGGTCCCTGTGAACACTGAAGCTTTCTTT.

This chain joins TRBV19 and TRBJ2-2; possible D gene TRBD1, 6 bases. Trimming removed 7 bases from V and 3 bases from J, with 12 bases in between. This CDR3 is built from 14 residues. Germline loops: CDR1 LNHDA, CDR2 SQIVND (reference sequence). CDR3 bases: TGTGCCAGTAATACAGGGACGTACACCGGGGAGCTGTTTTTT. Protein product: CASNTGTYTGELFF. The variable domain in full, completed from reference TRBV19 and TRBJ2-2, reads DGGITQSPKYLFRKEGQNVTLSCEQNLNHDAMYWYRQDPGQGLRLIYYSQIVNDFQKGDIAEGYSVSREKKESFPLTVTSAQKNPTAFYLCASNTGTYTGELFFGEGSRLTVL.

This chain links TRBV30 with TRBJ2-1; 9 bases are shared with TRBD1. The ends lost 8 bases at V and 7 bases at J; junction bases unmatched: 6. This CDR3 comprises 12 residues. The germline CDR1 and CDR2 sequences are GTSNPN and SVGIG (reference sequence). CDR3 amino acids: CAIGTGQNEQFF. The CDR3 coding sequence is TGTGCCATCGGGACAGGGCAAAATGAGCAGTTCTTC.

The chain is built from TRBV2 and TRBJ2-2, with TRBD1 matching 8 bases. Per germline, CDR1 SNHLY and CDR2 FYNNEI. Losses at the gene ends were 7 bases for V and 0 bases for J; bases not matched to a gene: 7. This CDR3 is built from 16 residues. The DNA of the CDR3 is TGTGCCAGCACCTGGGACAGGCCAACGAACACCGGGGAGCTGTTTTTT. This translates into CASTWDRPTNTGELFF.

The chain uses TRBV5-1 and TRBJ2-2; TRBD1 aligns across 9 bases. The CDR3 loop spans 18 amino acids. The germline CDR1 and CDR2 sequences are SGHRS and YFSETQ. V shed 2 bases, J shed 1 base, and the junction held 9 bases outside the gene matches. The CDR3 sequence: CASSFRPSTGGNTGELFF. The CDR3 DNA is TGCGCCAGCAGCTTCCGACCCTCGACAGGGGGGAACACCGGGGAGCTGTTTTTT.

The chain couples TRBV7-3 to TRBJ2-2, with D hard to call. The V and J ends lost 5 bases and 0 bases respectively, with 13 bases between them. The length of the CDR3 is 16 residues. In germline, CDR1 is SGHTA, CDR2 FQGTGA. CDR3 nucleotide sequence: TGTGCCAGCAGCCCCGAGAGTTTGGCGAACACCGGGGAGCTGTTTTTT. Its protein product is CASSPESLANTGELFF.

The rearrangement joins TRBV5-4 to TRBJ2-2; 11 nucleotides line up with TRBD1. Germline CDR1 SGHNT, CDR2 YYREEE (reference sequence). The CDR3 covers 17 residues. V lost 4 bases to trimming and J lost 6 bases; unmatched junction nucleotides: 11. The CDR3 here is CASSTPPGQGVPGELFF. DNA of the CDR3: TGTGCCAGCAGCACCCCGCCGGGACAGGGGGTCCCCGGGGAGCTGTTTTTT.

In DNA, the CDR3 is TGTGCCAGCAGCTTGGGAACGGGGAACACTGAAGCTTTCTTT. As protein: CASSLGTGNTEAFF. The chain is built from TRBV5-8 and TRBJ1-1; D remains unclear. In germline, CDR1 is SGHTS, CDR2 YDEGEE. Trimming cost V 0 bases and J 1 base, with 7 bases left between them. The CDR3 runs to 14 residues.

J is TRBJ2-3 and V is TRBV14; D unclear. Germline V gene sequence: CDR1 SGHDN, CDR2 FVKESK. V lost 4 bases to trimming and J lost 9 bases, with 17 bases between them. This CDR3 has 14 residues. The CDR3 DNA sequence: TGTGCCAGCAGCCCCGGAATAGCTCCCGGGACGCAGTATTTT. Encoded protein: CASSPGIAPGTQYF. Filled out from reference TRBV14 and TRBJ2-3, the complete variable domain reads EAGVTQFPSHSVIEKGQTVTLRCDPISGHDNLYWYRRVMGKEIKFLLHFVKESKQDESGMPNNRFLAERTGGTYSTLKVQPAELEDSGVYFCASSPGIAPGTQYFGPGTRLTVL.

This chain joins TRBV18 and TRBJ1-2; TRBD1 matches 7 bases. J gave up 6 bases and V 3 bases, and 4 bases lay outside the gene matches. The CDR3 contains 13 residues. Germline CDR1 is KGHSH and CDR2 is LQKENI. The chain's CDR3 is CASSPQGGDGYTF. The CDR3 coding sequence is TGTGCCAGCTCACCCCAAGGGGGCGATGGCTACACCTTC.

The genes are TRBV6-5 and TRBJ1-1, with 8 bases matching TRBD1. J lost 10 bases, V lost 6 bases, and 13 bases had no gene match. Germline CDR1 reads MNHEY; CDR2 reads SVGAGI. This CDR3 has 14 amino acids. CDR3 amino acids: CASRGQALAEGAFF. CDR3 nucleotide sequence: TGTGCCAGCAGGGGACAGGCCCTCGCCGAGGGAGCTTTCTTT.

The CDR3 protein is CASSPTSGSSQTQYF. CDR3 nucleotides: TGTGCCAGCAGCCCGACTAGCGGGAGCAGTCAGACCCAGTACTTC. The chain has TRBV28 and TRBJ2-5; 12 positions agree with TRBD2. V trimming: 6 bases; J trimming: 6 bases; junction bases outside the gene matches: 8. This CDR3 is 15 amino acids long. Germline V CDR1 and CDR2: MDHEN, SYDVKM. The entire variable domain, with the rest obtained from reference TRBV28 and TRBJ2-5, is as follows: DVKVTQSSRYLVKRTGEKVFLECVQDMDHENMFWYRQDPGLGLRLIYFSYDVKMKEKGDIPEGYSVSREKKERFSLILESASTNQTSMYLCASSPTSGSSQTQYFGPGTRLLVL.

The V and J genes are TRBV15 and TRBJ2-3; 12 bases are shared with TRBD2. V lost 3 bases and J lost 1; bases outside the gene matches: 5. The germline V gene encodes CDR1 LNHNV and CDR2 YYDKDF (reference sequence). This CDR3 region has 17 residues. CDR3 residues: CATSSRLAGEGTDTQYF. The CDR3 DNA follows: TGTGCCACCAGCAGTAGACTAGCGGGAGAAGGCACAGATACGCAGTATTTT.

This clone has more than one count but fewer than ten. CDR3 sequence reads: CASSRQGAIDTQYF. The CDR3, as DNA: TGTGCCAGCAGCCGGCAGGGGGCAATAGATACGCAGTATTTT. This chain links TRBV5-4 with TRBJ2-3; 8 nucleotides match TRBD1. J lost 5 bases, V lost 4 bases, and 6 bases had no gene match. The CDR3 runs to 14 residues. Germline CDR1 and CDR2: SGHNT and YYREEE (reference sequence).

The chain recombines TRBV6-5 with TRBJ2-3, with TRBD2 matching over 7 bases. Looked up from germline, CDR1 is MNHEY and CDR2 is SVGAGI. The J segment lost 2 bases and the V segment lost 2 bases, leaving 1 base of the junction unmatched. The CDR3 length is 14 residues. The CDR3 sequence: CASSYGGDTDTQYF. In DNA form, the CDR3 reads TGTGCCAGCAGTTACGGGGGGGACACAGATACGCAGTATTTT.

The chain combines TRBV27 with TRBJ2-3, with D perhaps matching TRBD2 (6 bases). The V gene's germline CDR1 is MNHEY and CDR2 SMNVEV (reference sequence). The CDR3 covers 16 residues. The ends were cut back, 2 bases at V and 6 bases at J, with 18 bases in the middle. As DNA, the CDR3 is TGTGCCAGCAGTTTAGACTTGCTCCGCGGAGGGGATACGCAGTATTTT. It codes for CASSLDLLRGGDTQYF.

The J gene is TRBJ2-5, the V gene TRBV18; 10 positions agree with TRBD2. Trimming at V came to 9 bases and at J to 2 bases, leaving 9 bases not matched to a gene. CDR3 size: 15 residues. Germline V gene data show CDR1 as KGHSH and CDR2 as LQKENI. The CDR3 spells CASLRTSGNQETQYF. The CDR3 DNA is TGTGCCAGTCTCAGGACTAGCGGAAATCAAGAGACCCAGTACTTC.

This chain joins TRBV14 and TRBJ2-1; maybe TRBD1 (6 bases). Trimming removed 2 bases at V and 8 bases at J, with 19 bases between. Germline V gene lookup returns CDR1 SGHDN and CDR2 FVKESK. CDR3 length: 16 residues. CDR3 amino acids: CASSQTGRGEIDEQFF. The CDR3 DNA reads as TGTGCCAGCAGCCAAACAGGGCGAGGGGAAATCGATGAGCAGTTCTTC.

This clone came up once. The chain links TRBV6-5 to TRBJ2-2; D is undetermined. V was pared by 7 bases and J by 1 base, with 10 bases between. Germline V CDR1 and CDR2: MNHEY, SVGAGI. The CDR3 consists of 14 residues. CDR3 DNA: TGTGCCAGCACTACCATCGTGAACACCGGGGAGCTGTTTTTT. The encoded protein is CASTTIVNTGELFF.